Listed below are T cell receptor beta chains from one sample, sequenced in a study of Tregs in tolerant kidney transplant recipients. Sequencing was performed with immunoSEQ multiplex PCR; in TCRdb, only in-frame clones are kept and a portion is missing. The table includes some 90,000 clones, roughly 92% detected once. Material: CD8+ T cells from blood. These receptors all stem from a human donor in good health. Each CDR3 is given with its conserved first and last residue. D genes are given only for firm matches.

NA | TRBJ2-3 | TRBV2 | CASSEPPGSLSTDTQYF | TGTGCCAGCAGTGAACCCCCAGGTTCCCTTAGCACAGATACGCAGTATTTT
NA | TRBJ2-4 | TRBV7-4 | CASSFVWGKNIQYF | TGTGCCAGCAGCTTCGTGTGGGGGAAAAACATTCAGTACTTC
NA | TRBJ2-2 | TRBV27 | CASSSAGRHNGELFF | TGTGCCAGCAGTTCCGCCGGTAGGCATAACGGGGAGCTGTTTTTT
NA | TRBJ1-1 | TRBV13 | CASSFDGGTIEAFF | TGTGCCAGCAGCTTCGACGGGGGAACGATTGAAGCTTTCTTT
NA | TRBJ1-1 | TRBV9 | CASSPRGGYTEAFF | TGTGCCAGCAGCCCGAGAGGGGGGTACACTGAAGCTTTCTTT
TRBD1 | TRBJ1-1 | TRBV2 | CAQGGDRVTTEAFF | TGTGCCCAAGGGGGGGACAGGGTAACCACTGAAGCTTTCTTT
NA | TRBJ2-2 | TRBV5-6 | CASSVSEGRGELFF | TGTGCCAGCAGCGTCTCTGAGGGACGCGGGGAGCTGTTTTTT
NA | TRBJ2-3 | TRBV6-5 | CASQQVADTQYF | TGTGCCAGCCAACAAGTTGCAGATACGCAGTATTTT
NA | TRBJ1-1 | TRBV7-9 | CASSLAGGVPFTEAFF | TGTGCCAGCAGCTTAGCGGGGGGGGTCCCCTTCACTGAAGCTTTCTTT
NA | TRBJ1-2 | TRBV6-5 | CASSYGGANYGYTF | TGTGCCAGCAGTTACGGGGGGGCGAACTATGGCTACACCTTC